Below are 25 T cell receptor beta chains sequenced from a single sample in a study of cytomegalovirus exposure and HLA in healthy donors (dated by TCRdb to about 2017). The protocol used for the library was the immunoSEQ multiplex PCR assay. The multiplex PCR relied on a mix of 60 forward primers for TCR Vbeta segments and 13 reverse primers for TCR Jbeta segments. TCRdb re-hosts the immuneACCESS table, in-frame sequences only. Its copies lack some clones; in the studies checked, an unresolved V gene accounts for under half of them, and the cause for the rest is not known. This sample comprises approximately 110,000 clones, 55% to 75% of them detected only once. The ten largest make up 4.5% to 5.5% of the sample. Sequenced material: PBMCs. The receptors originated from a woman in her sixties or seventies in good health and CMV-seropositive.

The V gene is TRBV4-1, the J gene TRBJ1-5, with D hard to call. Trimming left V 7 bases short and J 2 bases short, with 15 bases between. CDR1 and CDR2 (germline): MGHRA, YSYEKL. The CDR3 has 15 amino acids. The CDR3 loop is CASTQAVGGNQPQHF. The CDR3, as DNA: TGCGCCAGCACTCAGGCCGTCGGGGGCAATCAGCCCCAGCATTTT.

This sequence joins TRBV6-1 and TRBJ2-3; D might be TRBD1 (6 bases). The CDR3 length is 15 residues. V shed 6 bases and J shed 0 bases, with 13 bases lying between them. Germline CDR1 and CDR2: MNHNS and SASEGT. CDR3 sequence: CASSGTRASTDTQYF. CDR3 in DNA: TGTGCCAGCAGCGGGACACGTGCTAGCACAGATACGCAGTATTTT.

The rearrangement uses TRBV15 and TRBJ1-4, with D perhaps matching TRBD1 (5 bases). The V end lost 9 bases, the J end lost 6 bases, and 11 bases lay between the germline ends. There are 12 residues in the CDR3. Germline lookup yields CDR1 LNHNV and CDR2 YYDKDF (reference sequence). CDR3 amino acids: CATTGDDEKLFF. The DNA of the CDR3 is TGTGCCACTACAGGCGACGATGAAAAACTGTTTTTT.

J is TRBJ2-6 and V is TRBV7-2; 11 bases are a match to TRBD1. The germline CDR1 and CDR2 sequences are SGHTA and FQGNSA. The J segment lost 2 bases and the V segment lost 3 bases, leaving 9 bases of the junction unmatched. The CDR3 is 19 residues long. The CDR3 loop reads CASSLVGTGGLPGANVLTF. The CDR3 DNA follows: TGTGCCAGCAGCTTGGTAGGGACAGGGGGACTTCCTGGGGCCAACGTCCTGACTTTC.

The chain uses TRBV19 and TRBJ1-6; 9 bases match TRBD1. Per the germline V gene, CDR1 is LNHDA and CDR2 is SQIVND (reference sequence). V dropped 6 bases and J dropped 9; count of bases not matched to a gene: 9. This CDR3 is built from 15 residues. The CDR3 sequence is CASRGGGTGSSPLHF. In DNA form, the CDR3 reads TGTGCCAGTAGAGGGGGGGGGACAGGGTCTTCACCCCTCCACTTT.

The J gene is TRBJ1-1, the V gene TRBV5-1, with D tentatively TRBD1 (5 bases). Germline V gene data show CDR1 as SGHRS and CDR2 as YFSETQ. Between the trimmed V and J ends, which lost 0 bases and 7 bases, there was a span of 10 bases. The CDR3 is 13 amino acids. CDR3 sequence (DNA): TGCGCCAGCAGCTTGGGACAGCCCTTTGAAGCTTTCTTT. Its translation: CASSLGQPFEAFF.

The V gene is TRBV6-1, the J gene TRBJ1-3; a possible D gene is TRBD1 (5 bases). V lost 3 bases, J lost 0 bases, and 9 bases lay in between. Germline loops: CDR1 MNHNS, CDR2 SASEGT. The length of the CDR3 is 15 residues. The CDR3, as DNA: TGTGCCAGCAGTGATTGGGGCGTCTCTGGAAACACCATATATTTT. It translates to CASSDWGVSGNTIYF.

The chain links TRBV7-2 to TRBJ2-3, with 10 bases identical to TRBD1. This CDR3 is 16 amino acids long. CDR1 is SGHTA, CDR2 FQGNSA, per germline. Unmatched junction bases numbered 9, after V lost 4 bases and J lost 5 bases. CDR3 in DNA: TGTGCCAGCAGCTCAAGTCCGGGACAGGGGTTAGATACGCAGTATTTT. Translation: CASSSSPGQGLDTQYF.

The rearrangement joins TRBV6-4 to TRBJ1-4; 9 bases are shared with TRBD1. CDR3 length: 14 residues. V lost 6 bases to trimming and J lost 8 bases; unmatched junction nucleotides: 7. The germline V gene encodes CDR1 MRHNA and CDR2 SNTAGT. The CDR3 here is CASSKQGAREKLFF. In DNA, the CDR3 is TGTGCCAGCAGCAAACAGGGGGCGCGGGAAAAACTGTTTTTT.

The gene calls are TRBV5-8 and TRBJ2-1; D perhaps matches TRBD2 (5 bases). The CDR3 spans 14 residues. CDR1 and CDR2 (germline): SGHTS, YDEGEE. V lost 4 bases to trimming and J lost 0 bases, with 8 bases between them. In DNA, the CDR3 is TGTGCCAGCAGCCTAGGGAGCTCCTACAATGAGCAGTTCTTC. Protein product: CASSLGSSYNEQFF.

The rearrangement links TRBV30 to TRBJ1-6; D not certain. CDR3 length equals 15 residues. V was pared by 4 bases and J by 1 base, with 11 bases between. Germline lookup yields CDR1 GTSNPN and CDR2 SVGIG (reference sequence). Here the CDR3 reads CAWKSSRSYNSPLHF. CDR3 bases: TGTGCCTGGAAGTCGTCCAGATCCTATAATTCACCCCTCCACTTT.

The V gene is TRBV12-5, the J gene TRBJ2-3; weak D call: TRBD1 (6 bases). The germline CDR1 and CDR2 sequences are LGHNT and FRNRAP. The CDR3 sequence is 14 residues long. Trimming pared 1 base from V and 8 bases from J, leaving 13 bases between. The CDR3, as DNA: TGTGCTAGTGGTTTGGGACAGGTCCAGGGTACGCAGTATTTT. Its translation is CASGLGQVQGTQYF.

This chain links TRBV4-1 with TRBJ1-5; TRBD1 agrees at 10 bases. The CDR3 totals 14 residues. Trimming cost V 3 bases and J 5 bases; bases outside gene matches: 1. Germline assignment: CDR1 MGHRA and CDR2 YSYEKL. CDR3 sequence (DNA): TGCGCCAGCAGCCATGGGACAGGGGATCAGCCCCAGCATTTT. It codes for CASSHGTGDQPQHF.

The rearrangement joins TRBV25-1 to TRBJ2-5; tentative D call: TRBD1 (6 bases). CDR3 length: 16 residues. Germline CDR1 and CDR2: MGHDK and SYGVNS. Trimming took off 2 bases at V and 4 bases at J, with 17 bases between the two ends. This CDR3 is CASSEGGRGNRETQYF. DNA for the CDR3: TGTGCCAGCAGTGAAGGTGGCAGGGGAAATCGAGAGACCCAGTACTTC.

This clone was recorded only once. The V gene is TRBV9, the J gene TRBJ2-7, with a tentative D call TRBD2 (5 bases). The V gene lost 4 bases and the J gene lost 0 bases, with 17 bases spanning the gap. In germline, CDR1 is SGDLS, CDR2 YYNGEE. This CDR3 has 16 residues. CDR3 sequence: CASSPRGSQSSYEQYF. The DNA of the CDR3 is TGTGCCAGCAGCCCCCGAGGGTCCCAGAGCTCCTACGAGCAGTACTTC.

This clone was detected a few times. The rearrangement uses TRBV29-1 and TRBJ2-5, with 8 bases identical to TRBD2. The tail of the sequence fits TRBJ2-7 better, so the J call may be wrong. Germline V gives CDR1 SQVTM, CDR2 ANQGSEA. This CDR3 has 15 residues. The CDR3 loop reads CSVEGLAGTRYEQYF. CDR3 DNA: TGCAGCGTTGAAGGGCTAGCGGGTACGCGTTACGAGCAGTACTTC.

In this sample, this clone turned up a few times. The J gene is TRBJ1-1, the V gene TRBV2; D gene unclear. Germline V gene lookup returns CDR1 SNHLY and CDR2 FYNNEI. Trimming took 8 bases from V and 5 from J, leaving 9 bases between them. CDR3 length: 11 residues. The CDR3 sequence: CASSGGTEAFF. As DNA, the CDR3 is TGTGCCAGCTCGGGAGGAACTGAAGCTTTCTTT.

The chain joins TRBV6-1 to TRBJ1-2, with TRBD1 matching over 11 bases. Losses at the gene ends were 2 bases for V and 0 bases for J; bases not matched to a gene: 5. The CDR3 covers 17 residues. Germline assignment: CDR1 MNHNS and CDR2 SASEGT. The CDR3 DNA sequence: TGTGCCAGCAGTGAACCCGGGACAGGGGGTTCTAACTATGGCTACACCTTC. It translates to CASSEPGTGGSNYGYTF.

The chain employs TRBV11-2 and TRBJ1-6, with a possible D match to TRBD1 (5 bases). The CDR3 has 14 residues. Germline V gene data show CDR1 as SGHAT and CDR2 as FQNNGV. Between the trimmed V and J ends, which lost 4 bases and 10 bases, there was a span of 14 bases. CDR3 nucleotide sequence: TGTGCCAGCAGCTCCGGGGGGACGGGCTCACCCCTCCACTTT. Its translation is CASSSGGTGSPLHF.

This chain uses TRBV15 with TRBJ2-1; D might be TRBD1 (6 bases). The germline gives CDR1 LNHNV, CDR2 YYDKDF (reference sequence). The V gene lost 7 bases and the J gene lost 3 bases, with 13 bases spanning the gap. The CDR3 consists of 14 residues. CDR3 sequence (DNA): TGTGCCACCACCCCAGGGGTCTACTACAATGAGCAGTTCTTC. Its translation is CATTPGVYYNEQFF. Full variable domain (rest looked up from reference TRBV15 and TRBJ2-1): DAMVIQNPRYQVTQFGKPVTLSCSQTLNHNVMYWYQQKSSQAPKLLFHYYDKDFNNEADTPDNFQSRRPNTSFCFLDIRSPGLGDTAMYLCATTPGVYYNEQFFGPGTRLTVL.

This chain joins TRBV19 and TRBJ2-1; 10 positions match TRBD2. This CDR3 comprises 16 residues. J lost 1 base, V lost 4 bases, and 4 bases had no gene match. Germline V gene lookup returns CDR1 LNHDA and CDR2 SQIVND (reference sequence). In nucleotides, the CDR3 is TGTGCCAGTAGTAATAGCGGGGGGAGTTCCTACAATGAGCAGTTCTTC. Amino acid sequence: CASSNSGGSSYNEQFF.

V usage is TRBV7-9 and J usage is TRBJ1-2; D is possibly TRBD1 (6 bases). Germline lookup yields CDR1 SEHNR and CDR2 FQNEAQ (reference sequence). V gave up 5 bases and J gave up 1 base, with 14 bases separating them. The CDR3 is 15 amino acids. The CDR3 DNA reads as TGTGCCAGCAGCCGCCATGGACAGCTTAACTATGGCTACACCTTC. Translating it yields CASSRHGQLNYGYTF.

The chain employs TRBV11-2 and TRBJ1-2; D call uncertain. The germline CDR1 and CDR2 sequences are SGHAT and FQNNGV. Trimming removed 1 base from V and 4 bases from J, with 10 bases in between. The CDR3 covers 14 residues. The CDR3 loop reads CASSLVPRTYGYTF. CDR3 bases: TGTGCCAGCAGCTTAGTTCCGCGAACCTATGGCTACACCTTC.

The table lists this clone with a count of one. The V and J genes are TRBV4-3 and TRBJ2-5, with 10 bases that match TRBD2. V trimming: 6 bases; J trimming: 4 bases; junction bases outside the gene matches: 8. This CDR3 is 15 amino acids long. Germline V CDR1 and CDR2: LGHNA, YSLEER. Here the CDR3 reads CASSFQRGGSETQYF. The DNA for the CDR3 is TGCGCCAGCAGTTTTCAGCGGGGGGGCTCAGAGACCCAGTACTTC.

This chain connects TRBV4-2 to TRBJ2-1; 13 nucleotides align to TRBD2. The V and J ends lost 0 bases and 4 bases, in that order; junction bases with no gene match: 3. The CDR3 has 17 residues. The germline gives CDR1 LGHNA, CDR2 YNFKEQ. CDR3 sequence (DNA): TGTGCCAGCAGCCAAGATGCGACTAGCGGGGGGTACAATGAGCAGTTCTTC. It codes for CASSQDATSGGYNEQFF.